This TCR beta chain stems from a study of PD-1 blockade in classical Hodgkin lymphoma. Study-wide results and limits: Relapsed/refractory patients reportedly had lower baseline diversity than newly diagnosed patients.

Relapses following autologous stem cell transplantation were seen in all patients, with brentuximab vedotin exposure varying. Concerning this clone: Antigen unknown.

V was shortened by 2 bases and J by 1 base, with 5 bases between the two germline ends. The CDR3 sequence is 14 residues long. Germline V CDR1 and CDR2: SNHLY, FYNNEI. Sequenced by immunoSEQ multiplex PCR; TCRdb stores in-frame clones only, minus some. This sample has around 30,000 clones; approximately 85% occur once, and the top ten carry approximately 35%. The chain employs TRBV2 and TRBJ2-2; D is unclear. The sequences come from peripheral blood mononuclear cells (PBMCs), collected at baseline. The source is a human donor with classical Hodgkin lymphoma. This chain's CDR3 is CASSELRNTGELFF. The CDR3 bases are TGTGCCAGCAGTGAATTGAGGAACACCGGGGAGCTGTTTTTT.